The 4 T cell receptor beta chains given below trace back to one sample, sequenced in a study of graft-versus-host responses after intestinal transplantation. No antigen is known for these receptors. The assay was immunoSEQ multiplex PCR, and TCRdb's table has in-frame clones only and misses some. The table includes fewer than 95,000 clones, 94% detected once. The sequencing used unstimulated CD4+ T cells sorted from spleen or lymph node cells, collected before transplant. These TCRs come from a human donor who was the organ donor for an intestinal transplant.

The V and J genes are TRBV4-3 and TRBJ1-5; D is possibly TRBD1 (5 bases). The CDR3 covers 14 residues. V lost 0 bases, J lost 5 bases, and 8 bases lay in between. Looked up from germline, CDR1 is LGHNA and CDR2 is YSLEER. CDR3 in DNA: TGCGCCAGCAGCCAAGAGGGGGGTTATCAGCCCCAGCATTTT. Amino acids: CASSQEGGYQPQHF.

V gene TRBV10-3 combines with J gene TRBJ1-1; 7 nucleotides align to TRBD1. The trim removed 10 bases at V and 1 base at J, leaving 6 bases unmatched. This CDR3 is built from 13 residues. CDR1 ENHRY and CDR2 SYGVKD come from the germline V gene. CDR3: CATMRDRNTEAFF. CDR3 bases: TGTGCCACGATGCGGGACAGGAACACTGAAGCTTTCTTT.

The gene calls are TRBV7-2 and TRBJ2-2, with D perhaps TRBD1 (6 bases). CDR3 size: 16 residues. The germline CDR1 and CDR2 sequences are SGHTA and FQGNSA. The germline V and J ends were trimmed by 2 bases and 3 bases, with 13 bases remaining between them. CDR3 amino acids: CASSLLGQGYTGELFF. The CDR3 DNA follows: TGTGCCAGCAGCTTATTAGGTCAGGGGTACACCGGGGAGCTGTTTTTT. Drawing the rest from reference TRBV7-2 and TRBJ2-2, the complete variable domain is GAGVSQSPSNKVTEKGKDVELRCDPISGHTALYWYRQSLGQGLEFLIYFQGNSAPDKSGLPSDRFSAERTGGSVSTLTIQRTQQEDSAVYLCASSLLGQGYTGELFFGEGSRLTVL.

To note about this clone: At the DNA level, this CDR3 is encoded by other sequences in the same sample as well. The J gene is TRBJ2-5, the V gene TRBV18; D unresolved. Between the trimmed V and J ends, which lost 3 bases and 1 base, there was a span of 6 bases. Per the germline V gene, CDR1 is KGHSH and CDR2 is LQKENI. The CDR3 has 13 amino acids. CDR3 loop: CASSPPSQETQYF. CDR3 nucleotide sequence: TGTGCCAGCTCACCGCCCAGCCAAGAGACCCAGTACTTC.